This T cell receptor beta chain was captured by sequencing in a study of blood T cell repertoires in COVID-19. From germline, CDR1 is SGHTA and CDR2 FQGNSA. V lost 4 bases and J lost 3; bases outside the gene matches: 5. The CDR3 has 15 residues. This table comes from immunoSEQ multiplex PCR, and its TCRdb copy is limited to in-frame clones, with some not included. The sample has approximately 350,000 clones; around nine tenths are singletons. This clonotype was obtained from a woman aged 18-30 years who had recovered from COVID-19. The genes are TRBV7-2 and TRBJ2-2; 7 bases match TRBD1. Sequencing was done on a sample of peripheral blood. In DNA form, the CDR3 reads TGTGCCAGCAGCTCTCCGACAGGGTACACCGGGGAGCTGTTTTTT. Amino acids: CASSSPTGYTGELFF.